This T cell receptor beta chain was obtained from a study of beta chain features in type 1 diabetes (dated by TCRdb to 2016 to 2018). Notes on the research overall: No differences in mean age, gender distribution, total cell number or subset yield were found between patients and healthy donors. In the study, TCRB repertoires of sorted circulating CD4+ T cell subsets from recently diagnosed type 1 diabetes patients were compared with those of matched healthy donors. Regulatory and stem cell-like memory subsets were isolated from only 8 patients and about 8 healthy donors, whereas naive and central memory subsets came from all 30 or so donors. Across all samples, 107,917,701 sorted cells were examined, and cell number per subset correlated strongly with RNA yield.

The CDR1 and CDR2 encoded by the germline V gene (reference sequence) are LNHDA and SQIVND. The CDR3 spans 14 residues, from the cysteine through the phenylalanine. The sequence is cut down to CDR3 DNA, 42 bases in frame from base 1. The V end loses 7 bases and the J end loses 0 bases, and a stretch of 10 bases separates them. The entire isolated RNA was reverse transcribed using the High Capacity cDNA Reverse Transcription Kit, and thus expressed TCRB transcripts were sequenced. Deep immunoSEQ sequencing was applied to naive, central memory and regulatory T cell samples, giving an average of about 3.6 million total reads per sample. Sorted cells were lysed in RLT buffer and RNA was extracted with DNase-treated RNeasy Micro or Mini kits, depending on cell number. Each cell subset was processed on its own to prevent cross-contamination, while patient and healthy donor samples were processed together. TCRB sequences were amplified from cDNA with the immunoSEQ multiplex PCR, producing 87-bp fragments spanning the CDR3 region. Sequencing of the amplicons was done on the Illumina HiSeq platform. As for the original processing: PCR bias was computationally corrected using synthetic template baselines, reads within Hamming distance 2 were collapsed, and singletons that could not be merged were discarded. Reads were aligned against IMGT so that V, D and J genes, CDR3 length and insertions or deletions at six rearrangement sites could be assigned. Within each subset, clonotype counts were normalized to sorted cell number, after which true diversity and Gini coefficients were computed with the tcR R package. The overlap coefficient, calculated on TCRB nucleotide sequences, was used to quantify repertoire sharing. Out-of-frame TCRB sequences from naive cells were analyzed as a proxy for the pre-selection repertoire. TCRdb's version of the immuneACCESS table is confined to in-frame rearrangements and falls short of the full clone set. An unresolved V gene accounts for under half of the shortfall where checked; the remainder is of unknown origin. V, J and clone size were drawn from that table, and D and trimming were deduced from the DNA. The sample has a few hundred thousand clones on record, over 12% of them singletons. The ten biggest clones cover approximately 0.019% of the sample.

Each donor gave one peripheral blood draw, roughly 0.12 L on average, collected into heparinised tubes. Using a panel that included CD45RO, CCR7, CD25, CD127, CD95 and CD27, naive, central memory, regulatory and stem cell-like memory CD4+ T cells were sorted on a BD FACSAria II. A purity above 95% was achieved for all sorted populations. PBMCs were isolated right away by Lymphoprep density gradient centrifugation and were stained directly, without culture. So that batch effects would be minimized, each experiment stained and sorted samples in pairs, pairing one healthy donor with one patient. What the research found in general, with its limitations: Naive, central memory and regulatory TCRB repertoires appeared more similar among patients than among healthy donors. Type 1 diabetes patients showed a moderate but significant shortening of TCRB CDR3 length in all four CD4+ subsets. Because cDNA rather than genomic DNA was sequenced, highly expressing activated cells could have been over-represented, although no difference in activation and CD3 levels was found between groups. Because small numbers of individuals were included in the HLA sub-analyses, any influence of HLA type on TCRB rearrangement was left unresolved. At VDJ recombination sites, type 1 diabetes patients had fewer insertions and more deleted nucleotides, which implies abnormalities in thymic rearrangement. PCR might favor shorter templates, but patient and control samples were amplified and corrected together, so any skew would affect both groups equally.

To note about this clone: What this receptor recognizes is not known. Per-base quality was not reported, and no clone a single base away is much larger than it.

Recombination connected TRBV19 to TRBJ2-4; TRBD1 is perhaps the D gene, given 5 matching bases. Sequencing was carried out using naive CD4+ T cells from blood. Reading the label with the study, this specimen's cell subset or site is: true naive CD4+ T cells. The receptor's source is a woman under 30 in good health. The nucleotide sequence reads as follows: TGTGCCAGTACCGACAGTATAGCCAAAAACATTCAGTACTTC. Its product reads: CASTDSIAKNIQYF. Joined to the reference TRBV19 and TRBJ2-4 proteins, this CDR3 gives the full variable domain: DGGITQSPKYLFRKEGQNVTLSCEQNLNHDAMYWYRQDPGQGLRLIYYSQIVNDFQKGDIAEGYSVSREKKESFPLTVTSAQKNPTAFYLCASTDSIAKNIQYFGAGTRLSVL.